This is a list of T cell receptor beta chains from one sample in a study of blood T cell repertoires in COVID-19. Measured with immunoSEQ multiplex PCR; TCRdb has only the in-frame clones, and not every one. The repertoire holds about 150,000 clones, with just under 90% as singletons. Sequencing used peripheral blood. These receptors originate from a woman between 45 and 60 years old with active or convalescent COVID-19. The CDR3 runs from the conserved cysteine through the conserved F or W. Each record gives: CDR3 length, J gene, V gene, D gene, clone size, CDR3 DNA, CDR3 protein. D genes are given only for firm matches. Clone size, where shown, is once, few, many, or a class for clones that have expanded.

>15|TRBJ2-1|TRBV7-8|NA|NA
TGTGCCAGCAGCACCGTCCTAGCAGCCTACAATGAGCAGTTCTTC
CASSTVLAAYNEQFF
>13|TRBJ1-5|TRBV7-2|NA|few
TGTGCCAGCAGCTTAAGGGGCCTTCAGCCCCAGCATTTT
CASSLRGLQPQHF
>11|TRBJ2-2|TRBV5-6|TRBD2|NA
TGTGCCAGCAGCTTTAGCGGGGGGCTGTTTTTT
CASSFSGGLFF
>12|TRBJ1-2|TRBV7-9|NA|NA
TGTGCCAGCAGCTCCCCTGACTATGGCTACACCTTC
CASSSPDYGYTF
>18|TRBJ2-1|TRBV2|TRBD2|NA
TGTGCCAGCAGTGAAGCCCGACTAGCGGGAGGCCGTATGAATGAGCAGTTCTTC
CASSEARLAGGRMNEQFF
>14|TRBJ1-1|TRBV19|NA|NA
TGTGCCAGTACCCCTATGAAAATGAACACTGAAGCTTTCTTT
CASTPMKMNTEAFF
>12|TRBJ1-2|TRBV30|TRBD1|NA
TGTGCCTGGAACAGGGGTGAAGGGGGCTACACCTTC
CAWNRGEGGYTF
>14|TRBJ2-3|TRBV4-3|NA|NA
TGCGCCAGCAGCCAAGAACTGAGCACAGATACGCAGTATTTT
CASSQELSTDTQYF
>15|TRBJ1-2|TRBV14|TRBD1|NA
TGTGCCAGCAGCTATCTAGACAGGGACCCGCTAGGCTACACCTTC
CASSYLDRDPLGYTF
>17|TRBJ1-3|TRBV4-2|NA|NA
TGTGCCAGCAGCCAAGGGTCCCAGGGAACACTTCAAAACACCATATATTTT
CASSQGSQGTLQNTIYF
>14|TRBJ2-4|TRBV7-2|TRBD1|NA
TGTGCCAGCAGCTCAGGACAGGGTGGGGACATTCAGTACTTC
CASSSGQGGDIQYF
>14|TRBJ1-1|TRBV2|NA|NA
TGTGCCAGCAGTGATTCCAGGGCGTATACTGAAGCTTTCTTT
CASSDSRAYTEAFF
>16|TRBJ2-1|TRBV24-1|NA|NA
TGTGCCACCAGTAGGTACCGCACTAGCTCCTACAATGAGCAGTTCTTC
CATSRYRTSSYNEQFF
>14|TRBJ1-1|TRBV7-9|NA|NA
TGTGCCAGCAGCTTAGCCGCAGGGGTAACTGAAGCTTTCTTT
CASSLAAGVTEAFF
>15|TRBJ1-5|TRBV28|TRBD1|once
TGTGCCAGCAGTTCACCGACAGGGGGAGATCAGCCCCAGCATTTT
CASSSPTGGDQPQHF
>14|TRBJ1-2|TRBV7-8|NA|NA
TGTGCCAGCAGCTTAGAAGCGCGGAACTATGGCTACACCTTC
CASSLEARNYGYTF
>16|TRBJ1-4|TRBV19|NA|NA
TGTGCCAGTAGTACCCCTCGCGGAACAACTAATGAAAAACTGTTTTTT
CASSTPRGTTNEKLFF
>13|TRBJ2-1|TRBV2|NA|NA
TGTGCCAGCAGACACGACAGTAGCAATGAGCAGTTCTTC
CASRHDSSNEQFF
>15|TRBJ2-3|TRBV9|TRBD2|once
TGTGCCAGCAGCGTACGGACTAGCGGCACAGATACGCAGTATTTT
CASSVRTSGTDTQYF
>12|TRBJ1-6|TRBV30|TRBD1|NA
TGTGCCCGGGGACAGGGGGCCTCACCCCTCCACTTT
CARGQGASPLHF
>12|TRBJ2-7|TRBV28|NA|once
TGTGCCAGCCGCCCGGTGAACTACGAGCAGTACTTC
CASRPVNYEQYF
>15|TRBJ1-1|TRBV5-4|TRBD1|NA
TGTGCCAGCAGCTCCCCCGGGACAGGGGCTTCTGAAGCTTTCTTT
CASSSPGTGASEAFF
>17|TRBJ2-7|TRBV30|TRBD1|NA
TGTGCCTGGAGCGAAACAACCTGGGACAGGGGTCCCTACGAGCAGTACTTC
CAWSETTWDRGPYEQYF
>13|TRBJ2-7|TRBV19|NA|NA
TGTGCCAGTAGTACCCCGGACAACCGCGAGCAGTACTTC
CASSTPDNREQYF
>15|TRBJ2-7|TRBV7-2|TRBD2|NA
TGTGCCAGCAGCTTAGGCGGGAGGGCCACCCACGAGCAGTACTTC
CASSLGGRATHEQYF
>15|TRBJ1-5|TRBV18|NA|NA
TGTGCCAGCTCACCATCCCGGGTTGACAATCAGCCCCAGCATTTT
CASSPSRVDNQPQHF
>14|TRBJ1-1|TRBV28|NA|NA
TGTGCCAGCAGTTTTCGGCTACAGAGCACTGAAGCTTTCTTT
CASSFRLQSTEAFF
>15|TRBJ1-1|TRBV6-5|NA|NA
TGTGCCAGCAGTTACTCGGGGGGGCCGAACACTGAAGCTTTCTTT
CASSYSGGPNTEAFF
>14|TRBJ1-1|TRBV6-5|NA|NA
TGTGCCAGCAGGAGTTTGCCCATGAACACTGAAGCTTTCTTT
CASRSLPMNTEAFF
>14|TRBJ2-7|TRBV28|TRBD1|NA
TGTGCCAGCAGTTTTGGTCAGGGGGATTACGAGCAGTACTTC
CASSFGQGDYEQYF
>15|TRBJ1-2|TRBV10-1|TRBD1|NA
TGCGCCAGCAGTGACAGGACAGGGAAGATCTATGGCTACACCTTC
CASSDRTGKIYGYTF
>14|TRBJ2-6|TRBV29-1|NA|NA
TGCAGCGTTGATACTAGCTCTGGGGCCAACGTCCTGACTTTC
CSVDTSSGANVLTF
>15|TRBJ2-1|TRBV3-1/TRBV3-2|NA|NA
TGTGCCAGCAGCCAAGTTCGGGGTCTGATCGGTGAGCAGTTCTTC
CASSQVRGLIGEQFF
>13|TRBJ2-3|TRBV6-5|NA|NA
TGTGCCAGCAGTTACCTCAGAGGGGATACGCAGTATTTT
CASSYLRGDTQYF
>15|TRBJ1-4|TRBV7-2|NA|NA
TGTGCCAGCAGCGCATCAGGGGTGCGGGATGAAAAACTGTTTTTT
CASSASGVRDEKLFF
>14|TRBJ2-7|TRBV7-8|TRBD1|once
TGTGCCAGCAGCTACCACAGGGGGAACTACGAGCAGTACTTC
CASSYHRGNYEQYF
>14|TRBJ2-1|TRBV5-1|NA|NA
TGCGCCAGCAGCGCGATACAGGGAGGGAATGAGCAGTTCTTC
CASSAIQGGNEQFF
>14|TRBJ1-2|TRBV7-2|NA|NA
TGTGCCAGCAGCTCGCCCGGGACACCTCAGGGCTACACCTTC
CASSSPGTPQGYTF
>12|TRBJ2-7|TRBV5-1|NA|NA
TGCGCCAGCAGCTTACCCATCGGGGAGCAGTACTTC
CASSLPIGEQYF
>19|TRBJ1-5|TRBV19|TRBD1|NA
TGTGCCAGTAGAAACCTAGAGGGGGACAGAACTTATAGCAATCAGCCCCAGCATTTT
CASRNLEGDRTYSNQPQHF
>15|TRBJ2-7|TRBV7-9|TRBD1|NA
TGTGCCAGCAGCTTAGAGAGGGGGCTTTTCCACGAGCAGTACTTC
CASSLERGLFHEQYF
>15|TRBJ1-1|TRBV3-1/TRBV3-2|NA|NA
TGTGCCAGCAGCCAAGCGGCCGGGATCAGGACTGAAGCTTTCTTT
CASSQAAGIRTEAFF
>15|TRBJ1-1|TRBV5-1|NA|few
TGCGCCAGCAGCTTTATCGGGGTTGGGAACACTGAAGCTTTCTTT
CASSFIGVGNTEAFF
>15|TRBJ2-1|TRBV4-2|NA|NA
TGTGCCAGCAGCCACCCAGGGAGGATATACAATGAGCAGTTCTTC
CASSHPGRIYNEQFF
>13|TRBJ2-3|TRBV5-4|TRBD1|NA
TGTGCCAGCAGTCGACAGGGTGCAGATACGCAGTATTTT
CASSRQGADTQYF
>15|TRBJ1-1|TRBV15|TRBD1|few
TGTGCCACCAGCAAGGGGGACAGGGTTAACACTGAAGCTTTCTTT
CATSKGDRVNTEAFF
>14|TRBJ1-6|TRBV9|NA|NA
TGTGCCAGCAGCCCTGGACAAACTAATTCACCCCTCCACTTT
CASSPGQTNSPLHF
>12|TRBJ2-3|TRBV13|TRBD2|NA
TGTGCCAGCAGCGCCGGACTAGGGGCGCAGTATTTT
CASSAGLGAQYF
>17|TRBJ2-3|TRBV9|TRBD2|NA
TGTGCCAGCAGCCCCCGACTAGCGGGGGCCTACACAGATACGCAGTATTTT
CASSPRLAGAYTDTQYF
>15|TRBJ1-2|TRBV7-9|TRBD1|once
TGTGCCAGCAGCCTTACCGGGACAGAACTTTATGGCTACACCTTC
CASSLTGTELYGYTF